The 21 T cell receptor beta chains in this list originate from one sample, sequenced in a study of blood T cell repertoires in COVID-19. Sequencing was performed with immunoSEQ multiplex PCR; in TCRdb, only in-frame clones are kept and a portion is missing. The sample carries about 68,000 clones, over 75% recorded once. Sequenced input: peripheral blood. The receptors derive from a middle-aged man with acute or convalescent COVID-19.

V usage is TRBV10-3 and J usage is TRBJ2-7; 7 nucleotides align to TRBD1. The germline gives CDR1 ENHRY, CDR2 SYGVKD. V was pared by 4 bases and J by 1 base, with 4 bases of the junction left unmatched. The CDR3 covers 14 residues. The CDR3 bases are TGTGCCATCAGTGCGGAGACAGGGTCCTACGAGCAGTACTTC. Protein product: CAISAETGSYEQYF.

The gene calls are TRBV9 and TRBJ2-7, with D possibly matching TRBD2 (6 bases). Looked up from germline, CDR1 is SGDLS and CDR2 is YYNGEE. The CDR3 totals 16 residues. Deletions cut 0 bases from V and 3 bases from J, with 16 bases between. The CDR3 reads CASSVGGGGQGYEQYF. The CDR3 nucleotides are TGTGCCAGCAGCGTAGGGGGTGGAGGGCAAGGCTACGAGCAGTACTTC.

V gene TRBV5-6 combines with J gene TRBJ2-1; 11 bases agree with TRBD2. Trimming took 0 bases from V and 8 from J; bases not matched to a gene: 7. There are 16 residues in the CDR3. The V gene's germline CDR1 is SGHDT and CDR2 YYEEEE. The CDR3 DNA is TGTGCCAGCAGCTTGGCCGGACTAGCGGGTGTTGATGAGCAGTTCTTC. Amino acids: CASSLAGLAGVDEQFF.

The rearrangement uses TRBV7-6 and TRBJ1-2, with D possibly TRBD1 on 6 matching bases. The CDR3 has 13 residues. Between the trimmed V and J ends, which lost 2 bases and 10 bases, there was a span of 14 bases. Germline assignment: CDR1 SGHVS and CDR2 FNYEAQ. The CDR3 bases are TGTGCCAGCAGCTTACAACAGGGTGGAGTCTACACCTTC. It codes for CASSLQQGGVYTF.

This clone was seen just once. This sequence joins TRBV6-1 and TRBJ1-2, with D possibly being TRBD1 (6 bases). The CDR3 length is 14 residues. CDR1 is MNHNS, CDR2 SASEGT, per germline. V lost 0 bases to trimming and J lost 4 bases, with 9 bases between them. CDR3: CASSEAQGTYGYTF. As DNA, the CDR3 is TGTGCCAGCAGTGAAGCTCAGGGGACCTATGGCTACACCTTC.

This chain joins TRBV5-4 and TRBJ2-3; 7 bases agree with TRBD1. In germline, CDR1 is SGHNT, CDR2 YYREEE (reference sequence). Trimming at V came to 4 bases and at J to 2 bases, leaving 4 bases not matched to a gene. The CDR3 totals 14 residues. The CDR3 bases are TGTGCCAGCAGCCAAGGACAGGCCACAGATACGCAGTATTTT. Protein product: CASSQGQATDTQYF.

The chain has TRBV28 and TRBJ2-7; 8 bases line up with TRBD2. CDR1 is MDHEN, CDR2 SYDVKM, per germline. With 4 bases clipped from V and 2 bases from J, the junction kept 10 bases outside the gene matches. The CDR3 is made up of 16 amino acids. The DNA for the CDR3 is TGTGCCAGCAGTTCCCCCCTCCCCGGGAGGGCCTACGAGCAGTACTTC. It translates to CASSSPLPGRAYEQYF.

V gene TRBV30 combines with J gene TRBJ1-2; TRBD1 matches 8 bases. CDR1 and CDR2 (germline): GTSNPN, SVGIG (reference sequence). The trim removed 5 bases at V and 6 bases at J, leaving 14 bases unmatched. The CDR3 sequence is 15 residues long. The DNA of the CDR3 is TGTGCCTGGGGGGGTCCGGACAGGGTAATTGATGGCTACACCTTC. Translated, it gives CAWGGPDRVIDGYTF.

This chain links TRBV6-2 or TRBV6-3 with TRBJ2-7; 12 bases line up with TRBD2. Germline CDR1 reads MNHEY; CDR2 reads SVGEGT. V dropped 5 bases and J dropped 0; count of bases not matched to a gene: 5. The CDR3 extends over 16 amino acids. CDR3 protein: CASSPSSGRASYEQYV. CDR3 DNA sequence: TGTGCCAGCAGTCCCTCTAGCGGGAGGGCCTCCTACGAGCAGTACGTC.

The gene calls are TRBV6-2 or TRBV6-3 and TRBJ2-7, with a tentative D call TRBD1 (6 bases). The germline V gene has CDR1 MNHEY and CDR2 SVGEGT. This CDR3 contains 14 residues. Trimming stripped 6 bases from V and 2 bases from J, with 14 bases between. Here the CDR3 reads CASSHTGLPYEQYV. In nucleotides, the CDR3 is TGTGCCAGCAGCCATACAGGGCTCCCCTACGAGCAGTACGTC.

J is TRBJ1-5 and V is TRBV2; D is unresolved. Germline V CDR1 and CDR2: SNHLY, FYNNEI. The CDR3 runs to 14 residues. V was shortened by 6 bases and J by 4 bases, with 13 bases between the two germline ends. CDR3 loop: CASRGGLGNQPQHF. CDR3 nucleotide sequence: TGTGCCAGCAGAGGAGGGTTGGGAAATCAGCCCCAGCATTTT.

The chain employs TRBV6-5 and TRBJ1-6; D possibly corresponds to TRBD1 (5 bases). Germline V gene data show CDR1 as MNHEY and CDR2 as SVGAGI. The CDR3 loop spans 14 amino acids. V dropped 4 bases and J dropped 13 bases, with 17 bases sitting between them. CDR3 coding DNA: TGTGCCAGCAGTTCCGCGGGGCTTGAGTCGCCCCTCCACTTT. The encoded protein is CASSSAGLESPLHF.

This chain connects TRBV19 to TRBJ2-7; unclear D gene. Trimming stripped 1 base from V and 0 bases from J, with 10 bases between. The CDR3 is 15 amino acids. CDR1 is LNHDA, CDR2 SQIVND, per germline (reference sequence). In DNA form, the CDR3 reads TGTGCCAGTAGTATAGCCGCGGCGCCCTCCTACGAGCAGTACTTC. Protein product: CASSIAAAPSYEQYF.

The V gene is TRBV5-4, the J gene TRBJ2-5; 14 bases are a match to TRBD2. The CDR3 length is 16 residues. V lost 6 bases to trimming and J lost 5 bases; unmatched junction nucleotides: 9. Germline lookup yields CDR1 SGHNT and CDR2 YYREEE (reference sequence). The CDR3 DNA reads as TGTGCCAGCACCCCGGGACTAGCGGGAGTGATGGAGACCCAGTACTTC. It yields the protein CASTPGLAGVMETQYF. Based on the CDR3 plus reference TRBV5-4 and TRBJ2-5, the full variable domain is ETGVTQSPTHLIKTRGQQVTLRCSSQSGHNTVSWYQQALGQGPQFIFQYYREEENGRGNFPPRFSGLQFPNYSSELNVNALELDDSALYLCASTPGLAGVMETQYFGPGTRLLVL.

The chain has TRBV7-9 and TRBJ1-6, with D unresolved. The V end was cut by 2 bases, the J end by 0 bases, with 8 bases between. The CDR3 is 16 amino acids. Germline lookup yields CDR1 SEHNR and CDR2 FQNEAQ (reference sequence). The CDR3 bases are TGTGCCAGCAGCTTATCCCCGGGCTCCTATAATTCACCCCTCCACTTT. Amino acids: CASSLSPGSYNSPLHF.

The rearrangement uses TRBV4-3 and TRBJ2-7, with a weak D call TRBD2 (6 bases). V lost 2 bases to trimming and J lost 1 base, with 12 bases between them. Germline V gene sequence: CDR1 LGHNA, CDR2 YSLEER. CDR3 length equals 15 residues. In DNA, the CDR3 is TGCGCCAGCAGCCAACACCCGGGACTTTCCTACGAGCAGTACTTC. It codes for CASSQHPGLSYEQYF.

This clone came up a few times. This chain uses TRBV9 with TRBJ2-1, with 10 bases lining up with TRBD1. The germline gives CDR1 SGDLS, CDR2 YYNGEE. With V trimmed by 4 bases and J by 7 bases, 8 bases remained unmatched. The CDR3 contains 15 residues. The CDR3 DNA sequence: TGTGCCAGCAGCTCAGTGGGACAGGGGCGAAATGAGCAGTTCTTC. Its translation is CASSSVGQGRNEQFF.

The rearrangement uses TRBV12-3 or TRBV12-4 and TRBJ2-4, with a possible D match to TRBD1 (5 bases). There are 13 residues in the CDR3. The V end lost 5 bases, the J end lost 8 bases, and 13 bases lay between the germline ends. CDR3 DNA: TGTGCCAGCAGTCCTACCAGGGCCGACATTCAGTACTTC. This sequence encodes CASSPTRADIQYF.

This rearrangement joins TRBV6-4 to TRBJ2-1; 12 bases line up with TRBD2. V lost 3 bases and J lost 5; bases outside the gene matches: 2. CDR1 and CDR2 (germline): MRHNA, SNTAGT. CDR3 length equals 15 residues. The CDR3 sequence is CASSEGLAGNNEQFF. The CDR3 DNA reads TGTGCCAGCAGTGAAGGACTAGCGGGAAACAATGAGCAGTTCTTC.

The table lists this clone with a count of one. This sequence joins TRBV30 and TRBJ2-3; tentatively, D is TRBD2 (5 bases). Trimming removed 0 bases at V and 6 bases at J, with 13 bases between. Germline lookup yields CDR1 GTSNPN and CDR2 SVGIG (reference sequence). The CDR3 loop spans 14 amino acids. The CDR3 nucleotides are TGTGCCTGGAGTGTAGGCGGGCCCGTCGATACGCAGTATTTT. The encoded protein is CAWSVGGPVDTQYF.

This clone was counted between two and nine times. The genes are TRBV6-5 and TRBJ2-7; 8 nucleotides line up with TRBD2. V was pared by 5 bases and J by 5 bases, with 11 bases of the junction left unmatched. The CDR3 loop spans 15 amino acids. The germline V gene has CDR1 MNHEY and CDR2 SVGAGI. DNA for the CDR3: TGTGCCAGCAGTCCCCAGAGCGGGAGCCCCCACGAGCAGTACTTC. It is translated as CASSPQSGSPHEQYF.